Following are 10 T cell receptor beta chains from one sample sequenced in a study of cytomegalovirus exposure and HLA in healthy donors. Primers: 60 Vbeta forward and 13 Jbeta reverse. Profiled with immunoSEQ multiplex PCR; TCRdb holds only in-frame clones, not every one. The data hold roughly 120,000 clones, with 77% observed a single time. Input material: PBMCs. Receptors were obtained from a human donor in good health.

The chain is built from TRBV11-3 and TRBJ1-1; TRBD1 might be the D (6 bases). The CDR3 covers 15 residues. V lost 1 base to trimming and J lost 0 bases, with 9 bases between them. CDR1 and CDR2 from the germline V gene are SGHNT and YENEEA. The CDR3 here is CASSLVQGMNTEAFF. The CDR3 coding sequence is TGTGCCAGCAGCTTAGTGCAGGGGATGAACACTGAAGCTTTCTTT. Variable domain in full (rest from reference TRBV11-3 and TRBJ1-1): EAGVVQSPRYKIIEKKQPVAFWCNPISGHNTLYWYLQNLGQGPELLIRYENEEAVDDSQLPKDRFSAERLKGVDSTLKIQPAELGDSAVYLCASSLVQGMNTEAFFGQGTRLTVV.

This chain uses TRBV2 with TRBJ2-1; D is unclear. Trimming pared 7 bases from V and 0 bases from J, leaving 4 bases between. The CDR3 consists of 12 residues. Germline lookup yields CDR1 SNHLY and CDR2 FYNNEI. Written as DNA, the CDR3 is TGTGCCAGCACGAGCTCCTACAATGAGCAGTTCTTC. Protein sequence: CASTSSYNEQFF.

The chain has TRBV6-6 and TRBJ2-7; D possibly corresponds to TRBD2 (6 bases). V gave up 6 bases and J gave up 6 bases, with 6 bases separating them. Per the germline V gene, CDR1 is MNHNY and CDR2 is SVGAGI (reference sequence). CDR3 size: 10 residues. The chain's CDR3 is CASRGGEQYF. Here the CDR3 DNA reads TGTGCCAGCAGGGGAGGCGAGCAGTACTTC.

The CDR3 coding sequence is TGTGCCAGCAGCTTAAGCTTGATGGAGGATGGCTACACCTTC. Translation: CASSLSLMEDGYTF. This chain uses TRBV11-2 with TRBJ1-2; D uncertain. Germline CDR1 and CDR2: SGHAT and FQNNGV. Trimming removed 2 bases from V and 6 bases from J, with 13 bases in between. The CDR3 has 14 residues. The full variable domain, completed using reference TRBV11-2 and TRBJ1-2, is EAGVAQSPRYKIIEKRQSVAFWCNPISGHATLYWYQQILGQGPKLLIQFQNNGVVDDSQLPKDRFSAERLKGVDSTLKIQPAKLEDSAVYLCASSLSLMEDGYTFGSGTRLTVV.

The rearrangement joins TRBV6-4 to TRBJ1-2; possible D gene TRBD1, 5 bases. Between the trimmed V and J ends, which lost 6 bases and 4 bases, there was a span of 9 bases. This CDR3 is 12 amino acids long. Germline CDR1 reads MRHNA; CDR2 reads SNTAGT. CDR3 region: CASRDSGYGYTF. CDR3 DNA sequence: TGTGCCAGCAGAGACAGCGGCTATGGCTACACCTTC.

This sequence joins TRBV9 and TRBJ2-5; weak D call: TRBD2 (6 bases). The germline gives CDR1 SGDLS, CDR2 YYNGEE. CDR3 length: 15 residues. V was pared by 0 bases and J by 2 bases, with 11 bases between. CDR3: CASSVGRVTQETQYF. The DNA of the CDR3 is TGTGCCAGCAGCGTAGGGAGGGTAACACAAGAGACCCAGTACTTC.

The gene calls are TRBV27 and TRBJ1-2, with no clear D. Germline CDR1 reads MNHEY; CDR2 reads SMNVEV (reference sequence). This CDR3 is 14 amino acids long. V lost 2 bases, J lost 2 bases, and 9 bases lay in between. CDR3 nucleotides: TGTGCCAGCAGTTTACGAGGGAACAACTATGGCTACACCTTC. Its protein product is CASSLRGNNYGYTF.

The chain couples TRBV15 to TRBJ2-7; 8 bases match TRBD1. J gave up 2 bases and V 5 bases, and 8 bases lay outside the gene matches. The CDR3 length is 15 residues. Germline-derived CDR1 and CDR2 are LNHNV and YYDKDF (reference sequence). The CDR3 protein is CATSLQTGATYEQYF. DNA of the CDR3: TGTGCCACCAGCTTACAGACAGGGGCCACCTACGAGCAGTACTTC.

This clone was recorded once. The chain joins TRBV5-1 to TRBJ1-4, with TRBD1 matching over 8 bases. Per germline, CDR1 SGHRS and CDR2 YFSETQ. Germline trimming cut 3 bases from V and 5 bases from J; bases unmatched to any gene: 3. There are 14 residues in the CDR3. CDR3 nucleotide sequence: TGCGCCAGCAGCTACTCAGGGGGCAATGAAAAACTGTTTTTT. Translated: CASSYSGGNEKLFF.

The J gene is TRBJ2-5, the V gene TRBV7-3; weak D call: TRBD2 (5 bases). V was pared by 2 bases and J by 4 bases, with 17 bases between. Germline V gene sequence: CDR1 SGHTA, CDR2 FQGTGA. This CDR3 is built from 16 residues. The CDR3 protein is CASSLAPGSGIETQYF. CDR3 bases: TGTGCCAGCAGCTTAGCTCCTGGGAGCGGTATAGAGACCCAGTACTTC.